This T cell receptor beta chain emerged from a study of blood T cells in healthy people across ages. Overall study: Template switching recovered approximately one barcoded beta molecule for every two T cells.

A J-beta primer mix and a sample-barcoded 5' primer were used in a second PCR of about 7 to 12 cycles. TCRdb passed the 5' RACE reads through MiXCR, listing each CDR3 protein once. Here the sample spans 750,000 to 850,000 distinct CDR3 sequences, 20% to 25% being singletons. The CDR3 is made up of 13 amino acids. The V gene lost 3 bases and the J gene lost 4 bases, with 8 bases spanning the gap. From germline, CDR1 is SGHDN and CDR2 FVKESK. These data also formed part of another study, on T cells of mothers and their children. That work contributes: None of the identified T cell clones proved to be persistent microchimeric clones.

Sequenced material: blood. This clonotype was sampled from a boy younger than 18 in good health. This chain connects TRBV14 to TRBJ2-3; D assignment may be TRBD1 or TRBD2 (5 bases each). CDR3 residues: CASSHRDADTQYF. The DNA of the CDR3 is TGTGCCAGCAGCCACCGGGACGCAGATACGCAGTATTTT.